This T cell receptor beta chain was retrieved from a study of molecular identifiers for immune sequencing clone quantification. Study-level background: For replicates, RNA isolated from 20,000 or 100,000 naive CD8 cells was divided into five portions, of which four were sequenced.

On this clonotype: This may come from a read error, since a much larger clone is one base off.

As previously described, bulk TCR libraries were made using listed TCR primers. MiXCR was run by TCRdb on the PCR reads, yielding one entry per CDR3 protein. The sample yields hundreds of thousands of distinct CDR3 sequences, around a fifth seen once. CDR1 is MNHEY and CDR2 is SMNVEV in the germline V gene (reference sequence). This CDR3 comprises 14 residues. V was clipped by 5 bases and J by 2 bases, with 11 bases between them. The chain combines TRBV27 with TRBJ2-3; D gene ambiguous. The sequence was collected from a human donor in good health. Some libraries in this study had Jurkat cell RNA spiked in. The sample taken for sequencing was naive CD8+ T cells from blood, with Jurkat cell RNA spiked in. Subset meaning: FACS-sorted CD8+CD4-CCR7+CD45RA+ naive T cells. CDR3 DNA: TGTGCCAGCAGTGTACCCGGCTACACAGATACGCAGTATTTT. Amino acid sequence: CASSVPGYTDTQYF.